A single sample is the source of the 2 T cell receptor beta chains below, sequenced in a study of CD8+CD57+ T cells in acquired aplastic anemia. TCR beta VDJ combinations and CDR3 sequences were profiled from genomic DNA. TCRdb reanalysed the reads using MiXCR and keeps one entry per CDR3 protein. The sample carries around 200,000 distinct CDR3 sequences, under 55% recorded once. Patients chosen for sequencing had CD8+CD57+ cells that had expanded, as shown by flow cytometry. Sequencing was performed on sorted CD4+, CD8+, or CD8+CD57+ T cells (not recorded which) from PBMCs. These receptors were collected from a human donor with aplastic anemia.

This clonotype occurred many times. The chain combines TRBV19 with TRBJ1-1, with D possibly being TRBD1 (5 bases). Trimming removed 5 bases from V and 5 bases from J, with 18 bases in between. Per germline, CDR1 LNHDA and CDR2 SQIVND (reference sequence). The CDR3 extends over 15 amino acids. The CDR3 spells CASSSFQGGRTEAFF. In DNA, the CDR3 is TGTGCCAGTAGTTCCTTCCAGGGAGGTAGGACTGAAGCTTTCTTT. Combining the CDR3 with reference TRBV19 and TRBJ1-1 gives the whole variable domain DGGITQSPKYLFRKEGQNVTLSCEQNLNHDAMYWYRQDPGQGLRLIYYSQIVNDFQKGDIAEGYSVSREKKESFPLTVTSAQKNPTAFYLCASSSFQGGRTEAFFGQGTRLTVV.

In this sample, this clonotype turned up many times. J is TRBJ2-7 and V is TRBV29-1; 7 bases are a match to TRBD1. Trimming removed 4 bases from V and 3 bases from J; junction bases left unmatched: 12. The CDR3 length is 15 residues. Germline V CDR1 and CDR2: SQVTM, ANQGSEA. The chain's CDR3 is CSVGEPTGRIYEQYF. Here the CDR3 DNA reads TGCAGCGTTGGGGAGCCGACAGGGCGGATCTACGAGCAGTACTTC.